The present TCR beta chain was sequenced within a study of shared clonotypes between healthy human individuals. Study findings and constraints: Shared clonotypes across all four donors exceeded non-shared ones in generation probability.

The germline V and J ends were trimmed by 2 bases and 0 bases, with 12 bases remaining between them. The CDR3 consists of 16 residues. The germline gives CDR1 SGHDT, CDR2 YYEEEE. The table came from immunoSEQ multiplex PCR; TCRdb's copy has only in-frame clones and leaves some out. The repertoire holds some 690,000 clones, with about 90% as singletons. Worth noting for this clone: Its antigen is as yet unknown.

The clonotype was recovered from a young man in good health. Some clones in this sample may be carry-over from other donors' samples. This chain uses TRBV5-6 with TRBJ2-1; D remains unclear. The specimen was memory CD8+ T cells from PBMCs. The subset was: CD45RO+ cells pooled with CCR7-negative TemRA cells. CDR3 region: CASSFRDSSSYNEQFF. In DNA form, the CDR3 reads TGTGCCAGCAGCTTTCGCGACTCGAGCTCCTACAATGAGCAGTTCTTC.